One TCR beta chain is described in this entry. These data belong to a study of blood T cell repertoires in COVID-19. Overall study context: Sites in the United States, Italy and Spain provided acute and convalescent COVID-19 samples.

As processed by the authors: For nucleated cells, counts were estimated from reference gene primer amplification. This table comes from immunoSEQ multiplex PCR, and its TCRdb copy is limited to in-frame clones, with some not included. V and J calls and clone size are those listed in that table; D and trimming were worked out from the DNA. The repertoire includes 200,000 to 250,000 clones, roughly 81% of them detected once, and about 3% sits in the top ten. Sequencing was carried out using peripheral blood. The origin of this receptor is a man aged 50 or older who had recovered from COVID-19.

In DNA, the CDR3 is TGTGCCAGCAGTACCGGGGGGTATGGCTACACCTTC. This gives the protein CASSTGGYGYTF. J is TRBJ1-2 and V is TRBV27, with D possibly matching TRBD1 (5 bases). Trimming removed 5 bases from V and 5 bases from J, with 9 bases in between. In germline, CDR1 is MNHEY, CDR2 SMNVEV (reference sequence). There are 12 residues in the CDR3.